Presented here are 17 T cell receptor beta chains from one specimen sequenced in a study of blood T cell repertoires in COVID-19. TCRdb's copy holds only in-frame clones and misses some; the assay was immunoSEQ multiplex PCR. The profile shows about 110,000 clones, around four fifths of them singletons. Sequenced input: peripheral blood. The receptors come from a woman in her 70s with acute or convalescent COVID-19.

This chain joins TRBV9 and TRBJ2-1, with a weak D call TRBD2 (5 bases). This CDR3 has 21 residues. V was clipped by 0 bases and J by 0 bases, with 25 bases between them. Germline V gene sequence: CDR1 SGDLS, CDR2 YYNGEE. The CDR3 spells CASSVASGVFTRVASYNEQFF. For the CDR3, the DNA is TGTGCCAGCAGCGTAGCTAGTGGTGTGTTTACTAGAGTCGCCTCCTACAATGAGCAGTTCTTC.

The rearrangement uses TRBV28 and TRBJ1-1; D unresolved. This CDR3 contains 14 residues. Germline V lookup: CDR1 MDHEN, CDR2 SYDVKM. Trimming shortened V by 3 bases and J by 3 bases, and 11 bases separated the two germline ends. The chain's CDR3 is CASSFVSPYTEAFF. As DNA, the CDR3 is TGTGCCAGCAGTTTTGTTAGTCCCTACACTGAAGCTTTCTTT.

The chain has TRBV10-3 and TRBJ2-3; D remains ambiguous. The CDR3 has 12 residues. The V and J ends lost 8 bases and 3 bases respectively, with 9 bases between them. Germline V CDR1 and CDR2: ENHRY, SYGVKD. For the CDR3, the DNA is TGTGCCATCGGAGACGGGACAGATACGCAGTATTTT. It yields the protein CAIGDGTDTQYF.

The rearrangement uses TRBV5-1 and TRBJ2-7, with 7 nucleotides matching TRBD1. The length of the CDR3 is 15 residues. Germline assignment: CDR1 SGHRS and CDR2 YFSETQ. V shed 4 bases, J shed 0 bases, and the junction held 7 bases outside the gene matches. CDR3 DNA: TGCGCCAGCAGCACCGGGACAGCCTTCTCCTACGAGCAGTACTTC. Amino acids: CASSTGTAFSYEQYF.

The rearrangement links TRBV20-1 to TRBJ2-7, with 9 nucleotides matching TRBD1. V was clipped by 6 bases and J by 9 bases; unmatched bases: 3. Looked up from germline, CDR1 is DFQATT and CDR2 is SNEGSKA (reference sequence). There are 10 residues in the CDR3. CDR3: CSALDRGQYF. As DNA, the CDR3 is TGCAGTGCGCTGGACAGGGGGCAGTACTTC.

This rearrangement joins TRBV11-2 to TRBJ1-3; the D is unclear. V gave up 4 bases and J gave up 4 bases, with 8 bases separating them. The CDR3 spans 13 residues. The germline CDR1 and CDR2 sequences are SGHAT and FQNNGV. The DNA for the CDR3 is TGTGCCAGCAGCTCAAGTCAGGGAAACACCATATATTTT. Translated, it gives CASSSSQGNTIYF.

The chain links TRBV2 to TRBJ2-5, with 10 bases aligning to TRBD1. CDR1 is SNHLY and CDR2 is FYNNEI in the germline V gene. This CDR3 spans 14 amino acids. V dropped 7 bases and J dropped 4; count of bases not matched to a gene: 6. DNA for the CDR3: TGTGCCAGCACGTCTGACAGGGGGCGAGAGACCCAGTACTTC. The encoded protein is CASTSDRGRETQYF.

The rearrangement uses TRBV6-6 and TRBJ1-5; the match to TRBD1 covers 8 bases. With 0 bases clipped from V and 7 bases from J, the junction kept 8 bases outside the gene matches. Looked up from germline, CDR1 is MNHNY and CDR2 is SVGAGI (reference sequence). The CDR3 totals 16 residues. The CDR3 nucleotides are TGTGCCAGCAGTTACTCCCGGACAGGGATAGGGCAGCCCCAGCATTTT. It is translated as CASSYSRTGIGQPQHF.

The rearrangement joins TRBV28 to TRBJ1-2; no clear D gene. Germline V gene data show CDR1 as MDHEN and CDR2 as SYDVKM. The CDR3 loop spans 13 amino acids. Trimming removed 1 base at V and 5 bases at J, with 8 bases between. The CDR3 here is CASSLLVQYGYTF. CDR3 DNA: TGTGCCAGCAGTTTATTGGTGCAGTATGGCTACACCTTC.

V usage is TRBV19 and J usage is TRBJ2-2, with 9 bases fitting TRBD2. The germline CDR1 and CDR2 sequences are LNHDA and SQIVND (reference sequence). The CDR3 contains 19 residues. The junction had 12 bases not matched to a gene; V was cut back by 3 bases and J by 1 base. Written as DNA, the CDR3 is TGTGCCAGTAGTATCTCTCTGTCTAGCGGGGCCAGGAACACCGGGGAGCTGTTTTTT. Translation: CASSISLSSGARNTGELFF.

About this clone: The conserved phenylalanine or tryptophan is not found at the CDR3 terminus, so this likely reflects a read error. The limits of the CDR3 on the DNA are not certain, so only TCRdb's listed CDR3 is given. The chain combines TRBV27 with TRBJ1-1. Germline V gene data show CDR1 as MNHEY and CDR2 as SMNVEV (reference sequence). The CDR3 contains 8 residues when both ends are counted. CDR3 sequence reads: CASTGWRL.

The chain couples TRBV6-6 to TRBJ1-4; unclear D gene. The ends were cut back, 5 bases at V and 8 bases at J, with 15 bases in the middle. CDR3 length: 14 residues. Germline CDR1 is MNHNY and CDR2 is SVGAGI (reference sequence). The CDR3 spells CASSPPGGGEKLFF. Here the CDR3 DNA reads TGTGCCAGCAGTCCCCCCGGTGGAGGGGAAAAACTGTTTTTT.

V gene TRBV19 combines with J gene TRBJ1-6; D is undetermined. This CDR3 contains 12 residues. V lost 4 bases and J lost 7, with 5 bases in between. CDR1 is LNHDA, CDR2 SQIVND, per germline (reference sequence). This CDR3 reads CASSRSNSPLHF. The CDR3 coding sequence is TGTGCCAGTAGTAGAAGCAATTCACCCCTCCACTTT.

The genes are TRBV7-9 and TRBJ2-7; D is perhaps TRBD2 (5 bases). The V end lost 4 bases, the J end lost 0 bases, and 10 bases lay between the germline ends. The CDR3 is 14 residues long. Per the germline V gene, CDR1 is SEHNR and CDR2 is FQNEAQ (reference sequence). This CDR3 is CASSSGENSYEQYF. In DNA form, the CDR3 reads TGTGCCAGCAGCTCCGGGGAAAACTCCTACGAGCAGTACTTC.

The chain links TRBV30 to TRBJ1-4; D call uncertain. V lost 5 bases, J lost 8 bases, and 15 bases lay in between. Germline CDR1 and CDR2: GTSNPN and SVGIG (reference sequence). This CDR3 comprises 13 residues. The chain's CDR3 is CAWGERGYEKLFF. The CDR3 nucleotides are TGTGCCTGGGGGGAGAGAGGCTACGAAAAACTGTTTTTT.

This clone was recorded once. V usage is TRBV2 and J usage is TRBJ2-1, with TRBD1 as a possible D gene (6 bases). The CDR3 loop spans 13 amino acids. The germline CDR1 and CDR2 sequences are SNHLY and FYNNEI. Trimming took 7 bases from V and 4 from J, leaving 11 bases between them. CDR3 sequence: CASTPQGYNEQFF. CDR3 sequence (DNA): TGTGCCAGCACCCCACAGGGATACAATGAGCAGTTCTTC.

V is TRBV6-4 and J is TRBJ2-1; the D gene is possibly TRBD1 (5 bases). CDR1 and CDR2 from the germline V gene are MRHNA and SNTAGT. V was shortened by 5 bases and J by 5 bases, with 7 bases between the two germline ends. There are 12 residues in the CDR3. CDR3 in amino acids: CASSSGHNEQFF. The CDR3 DNA reads as TGTGCCAGCAGTTCAGGGCACAATGAGCAGTTCTTC.